This entry lists 9 T cell receptor beta chains sequenced from one sample in a study of blood T cell repertoires in COVID-19. The assay was immunoSEQ multiplex PCR, and TCRdb's table has in-frame clones only and misses some. This table holds some 300,000 clones, approximately 80% found once. The sequenced sample consisted of peripheral blood. The receptors were gathered from a woman aged 45-65 years with active or convalescent COVID-19.

In its sample, this clone was seen a few times. The chain uses TRBV4-2 and TRBJ2-1; 15 bases are shared with TRBD2. J lost 7 bases, V lost 8 bases, and 18 bases had no gene match. This CDR3 contains 19 residues. In germline, CDR1 is LGHNA, CDR2 YNFKEQ. The CDR3 region is CASGRTSGRAGQGKNEQFF. As DNA, the CDR3 is TGTGCCAGCGGACGGACTAGCGGGAGGGCCGGGCAGGGCAAGAATGAGCAGTTCTTC.

This chain connects TRBV14 to TRBJ1-2, with D unresolved. Between the trimmed V and J ends, which lost 0 bases and 6 bases, there was a span of 17 bases. This CDR3 spans 16 amino acids. Germline values: CDR1 SGHDN, CDR2 FVKESK. The CDR3 spells CASSQDTPPPTDGYTF. DNA of the CDR3: TGTGCCAGCAGCCAAGATACCCCGCCCCCTACGGATGGCTACACCTTC.

A remark on this clone: Other DNA sequences in this sample translate to the same CDR3. This chain uses TRBV6-5 with TRBJ1-3, with D possibly being TRBD1 (5 bases). In germline, CDR1 is MNHEY, CDR2 SVGAGI. Trimming pared 6 bases from V and 4 bases from J, leaving 13 bases between. The CDR3 spans 14 residues. This chain's CDR3 is CASRTGGSGNTIYF. The CDR3 bases are TGTGCCAGCAGGACTGGGGGGTCCGGAAACACCATATATTTT.

The chain carries TRBV7-9 and TRBJ1-2; 10 bases align to TRBD1. J lost 6 bases, V lost 5 bases, and 3 bases had no gene match. Germline CDR1 reads SEHNR; CDR2 reads FQNEAQ (reference sequence). The CDR3 runs to 13 residues. The CDR3 DNA reads as TGTGCCAGCAGCACCGGGACAGGGGATGGCTACACCTTC. This codes for CASSTGTGDGYTF.

This clone was seen ten or more times. The gene calls are TRBV3-1 (or the pseudogene TRBV3-2) and TRBJ1-6; tentative D call: TRBD1 (5 bases). Per the germline V gene, CDR1 is LGHDT and CDR2 is YNNKEL (reference sequence). V lost 4 bases and J lost 8, with 12 bases in between. The CDR3 runs 14 residues. CDR3 sequence: CASSLQAGDSPLHF. The CDR3 DNA is TGTGCCAGCAGCCTACAGGCCGGAGATTCACCCCTCCACTTT.

The rearrangement uses TRBV6-5 and TRBJ1-1; the D is unclear. The ends were cut back, 0 bases at V and 5 bases at J, with 10 bases in the middle. CDR1 is MNHEY, CDR2 SVGAGI, per germline. The CDR3 covers 14 residues. This CDR3 reads CASSYSAGRTEAFF. Here the CDR3 DNA reads TGTGCCAGCAGTTACTCTGCCGGGAGGACTGAAGCTTTCTTT.

This chain links TRBV19 with TRBJ1-1; 7 bases map to TRBD1. Looked up from germline, CDR1 is LNHDA and CDR2 is SQIVND (reference sequence). The length of the CDR3 is 15 residues. V lost 2 bases to trimming and J lost 0 bases; unmatched junction nucleotides: 3. The CDR3 region is CASSITGAVNTEAFF. The CDR3 coding sequence is TGTGCCAGTAGTATAACAGGGGCGGTGAACACTGAAGCTTTCTTT.

The V gene is TRBV19, the J gene TRBJ1-1, with D possibly TRBD1 on 5 matching bases. V was cut by 4 bases and J by 5 bases, with 11 bases left in between. The CDR3 runs 13 residues. The V gene's germline CDR1 is LNHDA and CDR2 SQIVND (reference sequence). CDR3: CASSTGPWTEAFF. The CDR3 region has the DNA TGTGCCAGTAGTACAGGGCCATGGACTGAAGCTTTCTTT.

This rearrangement joins TRBV7-8 to TRBJ1-4, with D possibly matching TRBD1 (6 bases). The CDR3 has 15 residues. V lost 5 bases, J lost 6 bases, and 16 bases lay in between. Germline CDR1 SGHVS, CDR2 FQNEAQ. The CDR3 sequence is CASSRGRGADEKLFF. DNA for the CDR3: TGTGCCAGCAGCCGCGGGCGGGGGGCCGATGAAAAACTGTTTTTT.